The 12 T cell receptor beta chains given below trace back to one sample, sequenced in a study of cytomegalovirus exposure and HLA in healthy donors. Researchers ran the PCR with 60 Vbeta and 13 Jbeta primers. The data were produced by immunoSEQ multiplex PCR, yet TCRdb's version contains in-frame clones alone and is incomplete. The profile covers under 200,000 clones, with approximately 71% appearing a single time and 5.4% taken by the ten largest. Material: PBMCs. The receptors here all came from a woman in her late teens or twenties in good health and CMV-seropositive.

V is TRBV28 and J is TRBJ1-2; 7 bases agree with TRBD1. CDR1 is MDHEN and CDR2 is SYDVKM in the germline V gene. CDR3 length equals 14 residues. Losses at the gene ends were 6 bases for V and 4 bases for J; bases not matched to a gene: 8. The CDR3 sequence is CASSLATGFYGYTF. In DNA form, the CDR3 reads TGTGCCAGCAGCTTGGCGACAGGGTTCTATGGCTACACCTTC.

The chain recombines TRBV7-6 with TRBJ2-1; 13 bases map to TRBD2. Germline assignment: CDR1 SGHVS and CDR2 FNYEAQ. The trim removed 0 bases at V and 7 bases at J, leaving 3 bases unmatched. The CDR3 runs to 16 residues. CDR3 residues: CASSLALAGGRNEQFF. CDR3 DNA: TGTGCCAGCAGCTTAGCACTAGCGGGGGGGCGGAATGAGCAGTTCTTC.

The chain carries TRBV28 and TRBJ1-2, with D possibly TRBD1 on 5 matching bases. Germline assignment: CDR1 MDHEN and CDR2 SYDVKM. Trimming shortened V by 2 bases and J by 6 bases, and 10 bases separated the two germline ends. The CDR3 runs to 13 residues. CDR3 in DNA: TGTGCCAGCAGTTTAATCGCAGGGAATGGCTACACCTTC. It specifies CASSLIAGNGYTF.

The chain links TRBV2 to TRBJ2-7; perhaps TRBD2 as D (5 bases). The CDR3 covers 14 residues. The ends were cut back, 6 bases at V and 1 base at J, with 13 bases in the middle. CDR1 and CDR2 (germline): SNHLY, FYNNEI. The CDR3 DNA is TGTGCCAGCAGGGGAGAGATAAGGTCCTACGAGCAGTACTTC. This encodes CASRGEIRSYEQYF.

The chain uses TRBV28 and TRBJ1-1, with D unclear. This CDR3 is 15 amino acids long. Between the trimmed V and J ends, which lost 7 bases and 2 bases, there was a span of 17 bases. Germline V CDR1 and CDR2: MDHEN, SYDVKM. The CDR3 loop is CASTRNRKLNTEAFF. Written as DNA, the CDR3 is TGTGCCAGCACCAGAAACAGAAAGTTAAACACTGAAGCTTTCTTT.

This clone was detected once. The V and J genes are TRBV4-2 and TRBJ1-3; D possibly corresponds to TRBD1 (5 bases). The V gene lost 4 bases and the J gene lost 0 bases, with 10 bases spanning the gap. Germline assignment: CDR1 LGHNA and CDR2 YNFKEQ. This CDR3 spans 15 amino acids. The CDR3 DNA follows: TGTGCCAGCAGCCGGGGACTTACCTCTGGAAACACCATATATTTT. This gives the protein CASSRGLTSGNTIYF.

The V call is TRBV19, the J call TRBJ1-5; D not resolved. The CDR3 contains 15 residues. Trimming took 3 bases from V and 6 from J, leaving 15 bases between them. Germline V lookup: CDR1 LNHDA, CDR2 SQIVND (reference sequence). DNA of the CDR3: TGTGCCAGTAGTATCTTCTCCCAGGTGGGTCAGCCCCAGCATTTT. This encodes CASSIFSQVGQPQHF.

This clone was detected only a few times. CDR3 in amino acids: CASSVGAGSYNEQFF. CDR3 bases: TGTGCCAGCAGTGTAGGAGCCGGCTCCTACAATGAGCAGTTCTTC. The chain joins TRBV6-5 to TRBJ2-1; D uncertain. Germline V CDR1 and CDR2: MNHEY, SVGAGI. Trimming stripped 5 bases from V and 0 bases from J, with 11 bases between. The CDR3 has 15 residues.

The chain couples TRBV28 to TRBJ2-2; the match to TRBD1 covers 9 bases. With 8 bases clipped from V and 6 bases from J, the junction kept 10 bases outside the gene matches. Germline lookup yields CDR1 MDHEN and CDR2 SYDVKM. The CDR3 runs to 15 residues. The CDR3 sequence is CASGTGTGYSGELFF. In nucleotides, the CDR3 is TGTGCCAGCGGGACCGGGACAGGGTATTCCGGGGAGCTGTTTTTT.

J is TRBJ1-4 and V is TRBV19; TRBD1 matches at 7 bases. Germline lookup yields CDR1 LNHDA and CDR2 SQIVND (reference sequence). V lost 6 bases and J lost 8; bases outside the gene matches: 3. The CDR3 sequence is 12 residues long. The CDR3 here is CASRLTGEKLFF. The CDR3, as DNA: TGTGCCAGTAGACTGACAGGGGAAAAACTGTTTTTT. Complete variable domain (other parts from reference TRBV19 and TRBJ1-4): DGGITQSPKYLFRKEGQNVTLSCEQNLNHDAMYWYRQDPGQGLRLIYYSQIVNDFQKGDIAEGYSVSREKKESFPLTVTSAQKNPTAFYLCASRLTGEKLFFGSGTQLSVL.

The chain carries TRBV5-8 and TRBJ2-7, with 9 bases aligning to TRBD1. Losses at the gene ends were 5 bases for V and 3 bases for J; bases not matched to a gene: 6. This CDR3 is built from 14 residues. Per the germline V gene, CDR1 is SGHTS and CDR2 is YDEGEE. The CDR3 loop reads CASRSTGGFYEQYF. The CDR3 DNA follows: TGTGCCAGCAGATCAACAGGGGGCTTCTACGAGCAGTACTTC.

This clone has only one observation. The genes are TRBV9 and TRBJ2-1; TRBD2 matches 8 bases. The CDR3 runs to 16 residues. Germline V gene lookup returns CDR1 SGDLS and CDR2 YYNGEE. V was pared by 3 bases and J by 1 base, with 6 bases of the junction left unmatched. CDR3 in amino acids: CASSGSGGGSYNEQFF. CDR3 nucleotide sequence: TGTGCCAGCAGCGGGAGCGGGGGTGGTTCCTACAATGAGCAGTTCTTC.